The following is a T cell receptor beta chain sequence with its context. This record comes from a study of identical twins. MiXCR, run by TCRdb on the 5' RACE reads, gives a single entry per CDR3 protein. The table lists a few hundred thousand distinct CDR3 sequences, roughly 9.9% of them singletons. With no exceptions, donors were healthy Caucasians. The data were also submitted as part of a second study, on yellow fever vaccine responses in identical twins.

The TCR originated in a woman younger than 35 in good health. The source material was PBMCs.

This CDR3 is CASSAGLVREETQYF. CDR3 DNA: TGCGCCAGCAGCGCCGGACTAGTAAGGGAAGAGACCCAGTACTTC. The chain is built from TRBV5-1 and TRBJ2-5, with TRBD2 matching 7 bases. Germline lookup yields CDR1 SGHRS and CDR2 YFSETQ. The CDR3 covers 15 residues. V trimming: 4 bases; J trimming: 3 bases; junction bases outside the gene matches: 9. Looking up the rest from reference TRBV5-1 and TRBJ2-5 gives the full variable domain: KAGVTQTPRYLIKTRGQQVTLSCSPISGHRSVSWYQQTPGQGLQFLFEYFSETQRNKGNFPGRFSGRQFSNSRSEMNVSTLELGDSALYLCASSAGLVREETQYFGPGTRLLVL.